This T cell receptor beta chain emerged from a study of OX40 agonist ivuxolimab in advanced cancers. Across the whole study: Every 2 weeks, patients got intravenous ivuxolimab at one of six dose levels (0.01-10 mg/kg). Three patients had partial responses: one hepatocellular carcinoma, two cutaneous melanoma. Study findings and constraints: CD4+ and CD8+ T cells in blood underwent clonal expansion by week 6 at 0.1 to 3.0 mg/kg. Relatively little clonal expansion, among the lowest observed, appeared in partial responders at 0.1-3.0 mg/kg.

About this clone itself: Its antigen is undetermined.

The assay was immunoSEQ multiplex PCR, and TCRdb's table has in-frame clones only and misses some. The sample consists of tens of thousands of clones, around four fifths of them appearing once. From germline, CDR1 is SGHRS and CDR2 YFSETQ. Trimming took 4 bases from V and 4 from J, leaving 13 bases between them. The CDR3 has 14 residues. This receptor was taken from an adult with an advanced solid tumor such as melanoma, head and neck, liver or kidney cancer. The V call is TRBV5-1, the J call TRBJ2-3; D might be TRBD2 (5 bases). Specimen: CD4+ or CD8+ T cells sorted from blood, collected in a trial of the OX40 agonist ivuxolimab. The CDR3 loop is CASSPRTDSDTQYF. The CDR3 bases are TGCGCCAGCAGCCCCCGGACTGATTCAGATACGCAGTATTTT. The full variable domain, completed using reference TRBV5-1 and TRBJ2-3, is KAGVTQTPRYLIKTRGQQVTLSCSPISGHRSVSWYQQTPGQGLQFLFEYFSETQRNKGNFPGRFSGRQFSNSRSEMNVSTLELGDSALYLCASSPRTDSDTQYFGPGTRLTVL.